Listed below are T cell receptor beta chains from one sample, sequenced in a study of regulatory T cells in long-lasting Graves disease. MiXCR, run by TCRdb on the multiplex PCR reads, gives a single entry per CDR3 protein. The sample yields more than 450,000 distinct CDR3 sequences, around 15% seen once. This sample was also put to use in a study of T cells in Graves' hyperthyroidism and ophthalmopathy.

Sequenced here: peripheral blood mononuclear cells (PBMCs), sampled at new diagnosis, from a patient treated with antithyroid drugs. The receptors stem from a man between 35 and 55 years old with Graves disease. CDR3s include the opening cysteine and the closing phenylalanine or tryptophan. Fields, in order: V gene, clone size, D gene, J gene, CDR3 protein, CDR3 DNA. A D gene is named only where the DNA matches it firmly. Where a row states a size, it is once, few, many or the class of an expanded clone; other rows omit it.

TRBV28	many	NA	TRBJ1-1	CASSAYGRRTEAFF	TGTGCCAGCAGTGCATACGGGAGGCGGACTGAAGCTTTCTTT
TRBV5-1	few	TRBD1	TRBJ2-2	CASSLVGGGTGELFF	TGCGCCAGCAGCTTGGTAGGGGGCGGCACCGGGGAGCTGTTTTTT
TRBV30	many	NA	TRBJ1-2	CAWSAPRLPGHYGYTF	TGTGCCTGGAGCGCACCCCGGCTCCCTGGGCACTATGGCTACACCTTC
TRBV18	many	TRBD2	TRBJ2-3	CASSPPLGGSTDTQYF	TGTGCCAGCTCACCCCCTTTGGGGGGGTCCACAGATACGCAGTATTTT
TRBV7-3	many	NA	TRBJ2-3	CASSLKGWKGHTQYF	TGTGCCAGCAGCTTGAAGGGGTGGAAGGGACATACGCAGTATTTT
TRBV29-1	many	NA	TRBJ2-7	CSVPGGGGEQYF	TGCAGCGTTCCAGGGGGCGGGGGCGAGCAGTACTTC
TRBV28	few	NA	TRBJ2-1	CASSWTTGEQFF	TGTGCCAGCAGTTGGACGACGGGTGAGCAGTTCTTC
TRBV11-2	few	TRBD1	TRBJ2-4	CASSSRDRGYIQYF	TGTGCCAGCAGTTCTCGGGACAGGGGTTACATTCAGTACTTC
TRBV11-2	few	NA	TRBJ2-2	CASSLVERPGTGELFF	TGTGCCAGCAGCTTAGTTGAGAGGCCGGGGACCGGGGAGCTGTTTTTT
TRBV19	NA	TRBD2	TRBJ2-7	CASSIALAGGYEQYF	TGTGCCAGTAGTATAGCACTAGCGGGAGGCTACGAGCAGTACTTC
TRBV3-1	few	NA	TRBJ2-5	CASSQGTHETQYF	TGTGCCAGCAGCCAGGGGACACATGAGACCCAGTACTTC
TRBV7-2	many	NA	TRBJ2-7	CASSLAWDLSSYEQYF	TGTGCCAGCAGCTTAGCATGGGACTTGAGCTCCTACGAGCAGTACTTC
TRBV27	many	NA	TRBJ1-4	CASSLSTGMVEKLFF	TGTGCCAGCAGTTTATCTACCGGTATGGTTGAAAAACTGTTTTTT
TRBV3-1	NA	NA	TRBJ2-1	CASSQDVGRSSYNEQFF	TGTGCCAGCAGCCAAGATGTAGGGCGGAGCTCCTACAATGAGCAGTTCTTC
TRBV13	NA	TRBD2	TRBJ2-5	CASSGLAGAETQYF	TGTGCCAGCAGCGGACTAGCGGGAGCAGAGACCCAGTACTTC
TRBV20-1	NA	NA	TRBJ1-4	CSASFLEKLFF	TGCAGTGCTAGCTTCCTGGAAAAACTGTTTTTT
TRBV30	few	NA	TRBJ1-3	CAWSVHLGSSGNTIYF	TGTGCCTGGAGTGTACATTTGGGGAGCTCTGGAAACACCATATATTTT
TRBV9	many	NA	TRBJ2-7	CASSGPGRGEQYF	TGTGCCAGCAGCGGGCCGGGGCGGGGCGAGCAGTACTTC
TRBV6-1	many	TRBD2	TRBJ2-5	CASSALAGQETQYF	TGTGCCAGCAGTGCACTAGCGGGCCAAGAGACCCAGTACTTC
TRBV10-3	few	NA	TRBJ2-5	CAISGDRQETQYF	TGTGCCATTTCGGGAGACCGACAAGAGACCCAGTACTTC
TRBV11-2	many	NA	TRBJ1-1	CASSLDVPPEAFF	TGTGCCAGCAGCTTAGATGTTCCGCCTGAAGCTTTCTTT
TRBV28	many	NA	TRBJ1-5	CASSLSWGRSNQPQHF	TGTGCCAGCAGTTTATCCTGGGGAAGGAGCAATCAGCCCCAGCATTTT
TRBV20-1	NA	NA	TRBJ1-5	CSARAVGRDNQPQHF	TGCAGTGCTAGAGCGGTAGGGAGGGATAATCAGCCCCAGCATTTT
TRBV12-3/TRBV12-4	NA	TRBD1	TRBJ2-1	CASRFGQGWNEQFF	TGTGCCAGCAGGTTCGGACAGGGGTGGAATGAGCAGTTCTTC
TRBV29-1	few	NA	TRBJ1-2	CSVVSGTYGYTF	TGCAGCGTTGTTTCGGGGACCTATGGCTACACCTTC
TRBV12-5	few	NA	TRBJ2-6	CASGSLSGANVLTF	TGTGCTAGTGGTTCTCTCTCTGGGGCCAACGTCCTGACTTTC
TRBV12-3/TRBV12-4	many	TRBD2	TRBJ2-7	CASRARGGSGDYEQYF	TGTGCCAGCAGGGCACGCGGCGGGAGTGGGGACTACGAGCAGTACTTC